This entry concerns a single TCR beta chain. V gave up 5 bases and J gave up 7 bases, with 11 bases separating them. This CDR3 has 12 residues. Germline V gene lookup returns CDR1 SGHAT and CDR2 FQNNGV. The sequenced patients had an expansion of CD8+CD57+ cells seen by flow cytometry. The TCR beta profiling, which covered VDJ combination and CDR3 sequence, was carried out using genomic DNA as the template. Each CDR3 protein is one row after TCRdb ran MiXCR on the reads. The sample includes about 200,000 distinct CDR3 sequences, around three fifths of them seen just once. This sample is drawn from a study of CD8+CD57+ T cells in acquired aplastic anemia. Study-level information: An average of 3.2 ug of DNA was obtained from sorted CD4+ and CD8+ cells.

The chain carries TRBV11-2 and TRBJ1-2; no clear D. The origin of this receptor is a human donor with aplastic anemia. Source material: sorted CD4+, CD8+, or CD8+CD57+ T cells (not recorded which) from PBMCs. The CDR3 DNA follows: TGTGCCAGCAGCCAAGGAGGTGCTGGCTACACCTTC. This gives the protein CASSQGGAGYTF.